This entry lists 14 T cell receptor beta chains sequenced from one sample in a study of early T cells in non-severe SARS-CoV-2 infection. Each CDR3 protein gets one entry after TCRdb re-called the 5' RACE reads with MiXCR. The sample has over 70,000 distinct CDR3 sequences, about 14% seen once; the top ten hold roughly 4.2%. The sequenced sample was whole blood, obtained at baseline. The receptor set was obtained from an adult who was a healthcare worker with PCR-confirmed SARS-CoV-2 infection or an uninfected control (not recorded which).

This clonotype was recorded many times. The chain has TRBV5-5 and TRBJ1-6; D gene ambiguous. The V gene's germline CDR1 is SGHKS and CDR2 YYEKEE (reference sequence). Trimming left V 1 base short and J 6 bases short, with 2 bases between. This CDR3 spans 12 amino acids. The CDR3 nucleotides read TGTGCCAGCAGCTTGTCTAATTCACCCCTCCACTTT. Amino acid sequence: CASSLSNSPLHF.

The CDR3 sequence is CASSFLRERASYNEQFF. CDR3 coding DNA: TGTGCCAGCAGCTTTTTAAGAGAACGGGCATCCTACAATGAGCAGTTCTTC. The rearrangement joins TRBV7-8 to TRBJ2-1; no clear D. This CDR3 is 17 amino acids long. Germline values: CDR1 SGHVS, CDR2 FQNEAQ. Between the trimmed V and J ends, which lost 3 bases and 1 base, there was a span of 16 bases.

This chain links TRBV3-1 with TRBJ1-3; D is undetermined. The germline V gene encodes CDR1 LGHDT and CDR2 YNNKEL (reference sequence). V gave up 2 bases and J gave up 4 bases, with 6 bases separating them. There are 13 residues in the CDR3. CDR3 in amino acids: CASSQSQGNTIYF. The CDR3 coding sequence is TGTGCCAGCAGCCAAAGCCAGGGAAACACCATATATTTT.

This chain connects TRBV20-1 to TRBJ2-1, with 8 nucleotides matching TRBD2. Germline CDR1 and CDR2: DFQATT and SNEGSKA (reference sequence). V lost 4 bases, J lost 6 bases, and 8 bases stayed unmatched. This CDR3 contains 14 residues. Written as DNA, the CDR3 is TGCAGTGCTAAGGGTACTAGCGGCTTCAATGAGCAGTTCTTC. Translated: CSAKGTSGFNEQFF.

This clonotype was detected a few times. The CDR3 here is CSAGGGTGNEQYF. The CDR3 nucleotides read TGCAGTGCTGGGGGCGGGACAGGGAACGAGCAGTACTTC. V and J are TRBV20-1 and TRBJ2-7, with 9 bases fitting TRBD1. This CDR3 region has 13 residues. Losses at the gene ends were 5 bases for V and 5 bases for J; bases not matched to a gene: 7. The germline gives CDR1 DFQATT, CDR2 SNEGSKA (reference sequence).

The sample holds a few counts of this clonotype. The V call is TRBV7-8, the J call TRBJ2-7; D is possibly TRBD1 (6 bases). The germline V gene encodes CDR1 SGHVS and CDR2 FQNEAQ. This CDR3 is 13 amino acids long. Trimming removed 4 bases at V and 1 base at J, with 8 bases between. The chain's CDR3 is CASSYGQSYEQYF. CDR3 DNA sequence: TGTGCCAGCAGCTACGGACAGTCCTACGAGCAGTACTTC.

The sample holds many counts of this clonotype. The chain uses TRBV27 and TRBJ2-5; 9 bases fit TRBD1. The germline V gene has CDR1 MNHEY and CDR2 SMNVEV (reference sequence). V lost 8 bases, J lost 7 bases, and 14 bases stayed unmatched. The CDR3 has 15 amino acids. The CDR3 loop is CASASPGTGLLTQYF. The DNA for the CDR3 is TGTGCCAGCGCCTCGCCCGGGACAGGGCTTTTGACCCAGTACTTC.

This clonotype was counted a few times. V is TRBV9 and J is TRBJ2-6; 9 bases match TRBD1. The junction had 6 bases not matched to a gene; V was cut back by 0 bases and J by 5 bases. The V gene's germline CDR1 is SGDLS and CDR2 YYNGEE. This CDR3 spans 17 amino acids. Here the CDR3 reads CASSVDPGQGRANVLTF. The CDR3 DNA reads TGTGCCAGCAGCGTAGATCCCGGACAGGGGAGGGCCAACGTCCTGACTTTC.

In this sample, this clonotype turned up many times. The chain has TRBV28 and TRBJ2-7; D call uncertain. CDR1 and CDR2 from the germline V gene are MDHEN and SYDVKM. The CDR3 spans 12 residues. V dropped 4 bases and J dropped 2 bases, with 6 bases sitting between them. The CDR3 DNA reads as TGTGCCAGCAGTTCTACAGCCTACGAGCAGTACTTC. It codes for CASSSTAYEQYF. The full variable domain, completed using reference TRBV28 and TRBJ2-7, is DVKVTQSSRYLVKRTGEKVFLECVQDMDHENMFWYRQDPGLGLRLIYFSYDVKMKEKGDIPEGYSVSREKKERFSLILESASTNQTSMYLCASSSTAYEQYFGPGTRLTVT.

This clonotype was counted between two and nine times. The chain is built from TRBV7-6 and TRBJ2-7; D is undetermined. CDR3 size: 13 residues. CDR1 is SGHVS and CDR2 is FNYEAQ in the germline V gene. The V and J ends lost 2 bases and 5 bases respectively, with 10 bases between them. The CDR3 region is CASSLFPGDEQYF. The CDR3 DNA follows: TGTGCCAGCAGCTTATTCCCGGGCGACGAGCAGTACTTC.

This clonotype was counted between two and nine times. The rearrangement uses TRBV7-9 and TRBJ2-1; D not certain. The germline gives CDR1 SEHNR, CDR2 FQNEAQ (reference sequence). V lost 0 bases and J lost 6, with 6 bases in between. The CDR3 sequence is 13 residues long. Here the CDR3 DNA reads TGTGCCAGCAGCTTAGCAGGAAGCAATGAGCAGTTCTTC. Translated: CASSLAGSNEQFF.

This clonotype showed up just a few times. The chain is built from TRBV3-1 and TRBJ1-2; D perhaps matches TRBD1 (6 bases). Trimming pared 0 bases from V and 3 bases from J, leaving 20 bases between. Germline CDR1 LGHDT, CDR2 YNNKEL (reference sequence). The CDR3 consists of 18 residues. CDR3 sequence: CASSQEVADSRGDYGYTF. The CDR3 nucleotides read TGTGCCAGCAGCCAAGAGGTAGCGGACAGTCGAGGGGACTATGGCTACACCTTC.

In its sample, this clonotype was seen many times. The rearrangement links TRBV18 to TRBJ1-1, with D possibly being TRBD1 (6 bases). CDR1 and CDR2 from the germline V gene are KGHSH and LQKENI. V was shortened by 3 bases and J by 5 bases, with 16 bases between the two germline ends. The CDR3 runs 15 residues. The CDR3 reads CASSPWDPRGTEAFF. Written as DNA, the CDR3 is TGTGCCAGCTCACCCTGGGACCCGAGGGGGACTGAAGCTTTCTTT.

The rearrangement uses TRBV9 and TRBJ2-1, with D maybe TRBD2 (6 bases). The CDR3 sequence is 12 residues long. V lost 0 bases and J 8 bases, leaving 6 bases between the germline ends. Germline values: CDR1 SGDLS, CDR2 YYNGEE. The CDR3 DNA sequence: TGTGCCAGCAGCGTAGCGGGAGATGAGCAGTTCTTC. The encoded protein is CASSVAGDEQFF.